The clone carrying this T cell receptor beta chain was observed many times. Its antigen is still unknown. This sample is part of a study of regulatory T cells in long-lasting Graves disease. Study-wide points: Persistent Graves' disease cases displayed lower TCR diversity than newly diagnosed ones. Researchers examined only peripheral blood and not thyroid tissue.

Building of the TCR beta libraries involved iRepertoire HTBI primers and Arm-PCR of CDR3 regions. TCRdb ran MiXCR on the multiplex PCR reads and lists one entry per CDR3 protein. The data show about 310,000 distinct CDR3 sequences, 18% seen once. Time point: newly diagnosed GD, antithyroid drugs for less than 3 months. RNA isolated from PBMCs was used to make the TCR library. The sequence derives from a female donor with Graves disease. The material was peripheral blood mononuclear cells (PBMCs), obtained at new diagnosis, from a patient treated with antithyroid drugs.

Here the CDR3 DNA reads TGTGCCAGCAGTCCCCGACAGGGGACTGTGTCACCCCTCCACTTT. Its translation: CASSPRQGTVSPLHF. The chain combines TRBV27 with TRBJ1-6; 8 bases match TRBD1. The CDR3 loop spans 15 amino acids. J was trimmed by 10 bases and V by 5 bases; bases with no gene match: 10. Germline CDR1 MNHEY, CDR2 SMNVEV (reference sequence).